This TCR beta chain was captured in a study of cytomegalovirus exposure and HLA in healthy donors (dated by TCRdb to about 2017). Notes on the research overall: An earlier analysis of more than 550 of the donors reported 276 Gb of sequence data and roughly 120 million unique TCR beta sequences obtained from around 190 million T cells. Of the approximately 400 genotyped donors, 65% to 90% fell in the genetic ancestry cluster associated with self-reported Caucasian donors. Every discovery cohort repertoire had been produced on one sequencing platform. Five DR-DQ haplotypes were handled as single units for association and clustering, since linkage in the cohort was strong. An early release covering roughly 640 HLA-typed donors comprised about 320 gigabases of sequencing data and around 85 million unique TCR sequences. In a later analysis, previously published TCR beta repertoires from hundreds of donors were re-analyzed and high-resolution HLA genotyping was added so that TCR occurrence patterns could be studied. The study was designed to test whether signatures of past pathogen exposure could be identified by cataloging public T cell receptors. An earlier analysis of about 600 of the donors used high-throughput TCR beta sequencing to judge whether each TCR beta V gene segment behaved as functional or pseudogenic. The later analysis used no new phenotypic data to find candidate immune exposures, relying instead on TCR beta sequences and their occurrence across donors. The T cell repertoires of 666 subjects were profiled by immunosequencing and related to cytomegalovirus serostatus. Class I and class II HLA loci were covered by the typing at four-digit resolution. The number of donors typed differed by locus, with about 629-630 for A, B, C, DRB1 and DQB1, roughly 520 for DQA1, 606 for DPA1, and some 440 for DPB1. On average, around 240,000 unique TCR beta nucleotide sequences were sequenced per donor among 350 to 400 genotyped donors of the cohort, with around 19% of those sequences being non-productive. High-throughput TCR immunosequencing, statistical association of individual TCRs with disease status, and machine learning were combined to predict cytomegalovirus infection status. A later genetic analysis took genome-wide SNP genotypes for about 55% of the 666 donors and used that subset as a discovery cohort. Besides the first cohort of 550 to 750 subjects, a separate validation cohort made up of 90 to 150 different subjects was used. Donor age, sex, ethnicity and CMV serostatus were compiled alongside the repertoire data.

The cohort was made up of roughly 670 healthy bone marrow donors. All cohort members were sampled while nominally healthy, although unrecorded immune exposures were likely present. The donor tested CMV seronegative and was one of the 352 seronegative cohort members. Every donor gave a peripheral blood sample, and the peripheral blood mononuclear cells from that sample were used for TCR beta sequencing. The Qiagen DNeasy Blood Extraction Kit was used to extract genomic DNA from the blood cell samples. What the work shows at the level of the full study, not this receptor alone: An association between a missense DCLRE1C variant and V-gene and J-gene trimming of TCR beta chains was found in a later genetic analysis and replicated in an independent cohort. A group of highly shared sequence variants was considered likely to be a technical artifact of the sequencing pipeline. Most TCR sequences were seen in very few donors, while some public TCRs were found in many individuals. In a later analysis, HLA-associated TCR beta chains showed more clonal expansion and lower generation probabilities than non-associated chains that were equally common. Because counts were too low, under 20 rarely observed V segments, including chromosome 9 orphons, were left out of the earlier analysis of 500 to 650 of the donors. A later analysis found that TCR association rates varied across HLA loci, with DRB1 alleles showing the most associated TCRs and HLA-C alleles the fewest. In the study, roughly 160 TCR beta chains were listed as associated with cytomegalovirus. The classifier was reported to diagnose cytomegalovirus status with high specificity and sensitivity in both the original cohort and the validation cohort. A few of the identified cytomegalovirus-associated TCR beta chains were confirmed in vitro to be specific for cytomegalovirus antigens. In an earlier analysis of around 600 of the donors, most TCR beta V segments appeared in productive rearrangements about 87% or about 30% of the time, broadly matching IMGT annotations. Because HLA typing was missing for some donors at each locus, association tests included only the typed subset. In a later genetic analysis, fewer N-insertions in productive TCRs were reported among donors in an Asian-associated ancestry cluster than the roughly 670-donor mean. According to the authors, the approach could potentially be generalized to other disease states and immunological phenotypes. For the cohort, immune exposure information was limited to CMV serostatus. Strong co-occurrence of HLA alleles, especially DR and DQ, made assigning TCR associations to individual alleles difficult. Roughly uniform sequencing depth across donors was assumed in presence/absence analyses, although this assumption may not hold. The 87-base-pair reads could not distinguish some IMGT-functional V segments, including TRBV6-2 and TRBV6-3, so those segments were excluded. A later analysis associated 16,951 TCR beta sequences with specific HLA alleles at a false discovery rate of 0.05. Linkage disequilibrium might explain the correlated functional status among segregating V segments, but an unknown experimental factor could not be excluded. Several of the top co-occurrence clusters appeared to be linked to parvovirus B19, influenza, CMV and Epstein-Barr virus, according to a later analysis. According to a later analysis, most CMV-associated TCR beta chains appeared to be HLA-restricted, and the HLA associations seemed to be driven largely by CMV exposure. A further reported finding was that TCR beta sequences accurately predicted the HLA-A and HLA-B alleles for most subjects in the first cohort. The cohort was sequenced for TCR beta chains only, and without alpha or paired-chain data the features that could be detected were limited.

Library preparation was by the immunoSEQ multiplex PCR assay. For the multiplex PCR, a mixture combining 60 forward primers for TCR Vbeta segments and 13 reverse primers for TCR Jbeta segments was used. Amplification of the CDR3 region of rearranged TCR beta genes was performed with a multiplex PCR assay on genomic DNA. The amplified TCR beta libraries were sequenced on the Illumina HiSeq System as 87-base-pair reads. The authors' pipeline ran thus. A later analysis tallied 75 million to 85 million unique TCR beta chains across the 666 repertoires, and approximately 12 million of those chains were shared by two or more donors. Raw reads were error-corrected and collapsed into unique sequences with a nearest-neighbor algorithm that merged closely related sequences to remove PCR and sequencing errors. Alignment of CDR3 sequences to IMGT reference sequences was used to assign V, D and J gene segments. Each retained sequence needed at least a six-nucleotide match to both a V gene segment and a J gene segment. A rearrangement counted as productive if the CDR3 had no stop codons and remained in frame with V and J, and every other rearrangement counted as non-productive. CDR3 was defined according to IMGT convention as the region running from the second conserved V-encoded cysteine to the conserved J-encoded phenylalanine. The earlier analysis of fewer than 750 of the donors excluded sequences that lacked an unambiguous match to a single V gene segment. An earlier analysis of 450 to 650 of the donors called V segments functional above 56.7% productive rearrangements and segregating when the between-donor standard deviation exceeded 5%. A statistical classification framework was built to diagnose cytomegalovirus status from the catalog of TCR beta chain sequences. In a later analysis, TCR nucleotide sequences were compared against IMGT/GENE-DB human TR gene sequences so that V and J genes could be assigned. In a later analysis, CDR3 sequences and most-parsimonious VDJ recombination scenarios were assigned using the TCRdist pipeline. A later analysis defined each TCR beta chain by its CDR3 amino acid sequence plus V-gene family, and excluded reads lacking a unique V-gene family. In a later analysis, 550 to 650 highly shared, low-generation-probability nucleotide sequences were removed to address suspected cross-contamination and a sequencing artifact. A later analysis calculated a clonal expansion index for each public chain from normalized within-repertoire ranks of inferred template counts. In a later analysis, generation probabilities were computed with a VDJ recombination model fitted to out-of-frame rearrangements, and the resulting probabilities were checked against IGoR. A later analysis scored TCR-TCR, TCR-HLA and TCR-CMV co-occurrence with hypergeometric tests, applying a repertoire-size bias correction to TCR pairs. To estimate false discovery rates, a later analysis permuted the HLA or CMV assignments 20 times. In a later analysis, co-occurring TCRs were grouped with DBSCAN, and TCRdist sequence similarity was added when clustering was performed within HLA-allele-positive subsets. Co-occurrence clustering excluded repertoires with fewer than 30,000 or more than 120,000 public chains, plus five with anomalous nucleotide sharing. TCRdb holds this immuneACCESS table with in-frame rearrangements only. Some clones are missing; in checked studies, unresolved V genes explain under half, and the rest has no known cause. D and trimming were read from the DNA, whereas the V and J calls and clone size are those reported in that table. The sample table on file contains 130,000 or so clones. Less than 2.5% of the sample comes from the top ten.

CDR1 and CDR2 are read off the germline V gene as SGHRS and YFSETQ. The CDR3, cysteine through phenylalanine, is 18 amino acids long. The retained sequence is limited to the CDR3, 54 bases, with the frame set at the first base. Clipping removes 0 bases from V and 2 bases from J, with 4 as the unmatched junction base count. Note on this clone: The target of this receptor is not known.

The chain couples TRBV5-1 to TRBJ2-6, with 11 central nucleotides matching TRBD1. The source material was PBMCs. The source is a woman aged 55-70 years in good health and CMV-seronegative. The DNA reads TGCGCCAGCAGCTTGGCCGGGACAGGGGGTACTGGGGCCAACGTCCTGACTTTC. This translates into CASSLAGTGGTGANVLTF.